What follows are 27 T cell receptor beta chains derived from one specimen sequenced in a study of CD8+ T cells in alopecia areata. cDNA serving as the sequencing template came from extracted, reverse transcribed RNA. Clones were read by immunoSEQ multiplex PCR, and TCRdb kept only the in-frame ones, dropping some. This table has roughly 150,000 clones, around 50% appearing once. Sequenced here: CD8+ T cells sorted from blood, sampled at week 0. The origin of the receptors is a human donor with alopecia areata.

V usage is TRBV27 and J usage is TRBJ2-3, with D perhaps given as TRBD1 or TRBD2 (5 bases each). This CDR3 contains 13 residues. The V gene lost 6 bases and the J gene lost 0 bases, with 7 bases spanning the gap. Germline CDR1 and CDR2: MNHEY and SMNVEV (reference sequence). The CDR3 DNA is TGTGCCAGCAGGGGGGACAGCACAGATACGCAGTATTTT. This sequence encodes CASRGDSTDTQYF.

The table lists this clone with a few counts. The rearrangement uses TRBV7-8 and TRBJ2-2; D might be TRBD2 (6 bases). Germline CDR1 and CDR2: SGHVS and FQNEAQ. This CDR3 is 13 amino acids long. V was pared by 1 base and J by 7 bases, with 7 bases between. CDR3 nucleotides: TGTGCCAGCAGCTTAGGCGGGGACGGGGAGCTGTTTTTT. Translated, it gives CASSLGGDGELFF.

This clone showed up just a few times. The rearrangement links TRBV29-1 to TRBJ2-1, with TRBD2 identical over 10 bases. CDR3 length: 15 residues. The V gene end was trimmed by 0 bases and the J gene end by 6 bases; junction bases not matched to a gene: 5. CDR1 and CDR2 from the germline V gene are SQVTM and ANQGSEA. The CDR3: CSVEDLKRGGNEQFF. The DNA of the CDR3 is TGCAGCGTTGAAGATCTGAAGCGGGGGGGCAATGAGCAGTTCTTC.

The rearrangement uses TRBV7-9 and TRBJ1-6, with D hard to call. V lost 3 bases to trimming and J lost 7 bases, with 10 bases between them. The V gene's germline CDR1 is SEHNR and CDR2 FQNEAQ (reference sequence). The CDR3 covers 14 residues. The CDR3 is CASSFLQSNSPLHF. As DNA, the CDR3 is TGTGCCAGCAGCTTTCTGCAGTCAAATTCACCCCTCCACTTT.

The chain combines TRBV9 with TRBJ2-3; TRBD1 might be the D (5 bases). CDR1 is SGDLS and CDR2 is YYNGEE in the germline V gene. This CDR3 comprises 13 residues. V lost 0 bases and J lost 5, with 7 bases in between. CDR3 residues: CASSVVQGDTQYF. CDR3 coding DNA: TGTGCCAGCAGCGTAGTCCAGGGAGATACGCAGTATTTT.

This clone was observed a handful of times. The chain uses TRBV9 and TRBJ2-3; 12 nucleotides agree with TRBD2. Germline CDR1 reads SGDLS; CDR2 reads YYNGEE. CDR3 size: 17 residues. The J segment lost 2 bases and the V segment lost 3 bases, leaving 7 bases of the junction unmatched. CDR3 nucleotide sequence: TGTGCCAGCAGCGCCTCCCTAGCGGGGGGGCTCACAGATACGCAGTATTTT. It codes for CASSASLAGGLTDTQYF.

This clone was detected only once. The chain has TRBV20-1 and TRBJ1-2; no definite D call. The CDR3 sequence is 10 residues long. The germline CDR1 and CDR2 sequences are DFQATT and SNEGSKA (reference sequence). V lost 3 bases to trimming and J lost 6 bases, with 5 bases between them. The CDR3 DNA is TGCAGTGCTAGTGCCAATGGCTACACCTTC. It translates to CSASANGYTF.

The rearrangement joins TRBV7-9 to TRBJ2-2; the D call may be TRBD1 or TRBD2 (5 bases each). Trimming removed 4 bases at V and 5 bases at J, with 8 bases between. This CDR3 is 13 amino acids long. Germline values: CDR1 SEHNR, CDR2 FQNEAQ (reference sequence). The CDR3 protein is CASSSRETGELFF. In DNA, the CDR3 is TGTGCCAGCAGCTCCAGGGAGACCGGGGAGCTGTTTTTT.

This chain joins TRBV9 and TRBJ2-5; D gene unclear. Trimming took 4 bases from V and 5 from J, leaving 9 bases between them. The CDR3 is made up of 12 amino acids. CDR1 and CDR2 from the germline V gene are SGDLS and YYNGEE. This CDR3 is CASSPPSETQYF. The CDR3 DNA follows: TGTGCCAGCAGCCCCCCCAGCGAGACCCAGTACTTC.

This clone was observed a handful of times. The chain recombines TRBV30 with TRBJ2-1; possibly TRBD1 for D (6 bases). The CDR3 has 13 residues. CDR1 and CDR2 (germline): GTSNPN, SVGIG (reference sequence). Deletions cut 3 bases from V and 4 bases from J, with 10 bases between. The CDR3 DNA sequence: TGTGCCTGGAGGGCTACAGGGTACAATGAGCAGTTCTTC. It yields the protein CAWRATGYNEQFF.

The chain joins TRBV2 to TRBJ1-6, with D unresolved. V was pared by 10 bases and J by 14 bases, with 15 bases between. The CDR3 sequence is 11 residues long. Germline V gene lookup returns CDR1 SNHLY and CDR2 FYNNEI. The CDR3 here is CAILDGRALHF. The CDR3 nucleotides are TGTGCCATCCTGGACGGACGGGCCCTCCACTTT.

The chain has TRBV11-2 and TRBJ2-1, with a tentative D call TRBD2 (6 bases). Germline CDR1 is SGHAT and CDR2 is FQNNGV. Trimming stripped 1 base from V and 4 bases from J, with 11 bases between. The CDR3 runs 15 residues. CDR3 protein: CASSLVGGRYNEQFF. CDR3 DNA: TGTGCCAGCAGCTTAGTTGGGGGGAGGTACAATGAGCAGTTCTTC.

This chain joins TRBV7-2 and TRBJ2-4, with D uncertain. Germline values: CDR1 SGHTA, CDR2 FQGNSA. The CDR3 covers 15 residues. Between the trimmed V and J ends, which lost 5 bases and 0 bases, there was a span of 11 bases. DNA of the CDR3: TGTGCCAGCAGCCTCGATAGTCTAGCCAAAAACATTCAGTACTTC. Translating it yields CASSLDSLAKNIQYF.

This sequence joins TRBV5-6 and TRBJ2-6; TRBD2 agrees at 8 bases. The CDR3 runs to 16 residues. The V and J ends lost 4 bases and 2 bases, in that order; junction bases with no gene match: 5. Germline-derived CDR1 and CDR2 are SGHDT and YYEEEE. The CDR3 loop is CASSPLRGAGANVLTF. CDR3 DNA sequence: TGTGCCAGCAGCCCCTTGCGGGGGGCTGGGGCCAACGTCCTGACTTTC.

The rearrangement uses TRBV27 and TRBJ2-1; possibly TRBD2 for D (6 bases). This CDR3 is 18 amino acids long. From germline, CDR1 is MNHEY and CDR2 SMNVEV (reference sequence). The V end was cut by 0 bases, the J end by 2 bases, with 17 bases between. In DNA, the CDR3 is TGTGCCAGCAGTTTATCTCCGGTTGGGGAGGCGCCCTACAATGAGCAGTTCTTC. This encodes CASSLSPVGEAPYNEQFF.

CDR3 amino acids: CASSQYRGGDTEAFF. The CDR3 coding sequence is TGCGCCAGCAGCCAATACAGGGGGGGAGACACTGAAGCTTTCTTT. V and J are TRBV4-3 and TRBJ1-1, with 8 bases fitting TRBD1. V gave up 2 bases and J gave up 3 bases; unmatched junction bases: 5. The CDR3 has 15 amino acids. Germline V gene data show CDR1 as LGHNA and CDR2 as YSLEER.

The J gene is TRBJ1-1, the V gene TRBV5-1; a weak D match, TRBD1 (6 bases). The CDR3 totals 15 residues. The germline V and J ends were trimmed by 3 bases and 3 bases, with 15 bases remaining between them. Germline CDR1 SGHRS, CDR2 YFSETQ. The chain's CDR3 is CASSSDLRGYTEAFF. DNA for the CDR3: TGCGCCAGCAGCTCGGACCTCAGGGGTTACACTGAAGCTTTCTTT.

In its sample, this clone was seen a few times. An end of the junction differs from the germline gene, which may be a read error. The chain links TRBV5-1 to TRBJ1-1; 8 nucleotides align to TRBD1. This CDR3 is built from 18 residues. Germline V gene sequence: CDR1 SGHRS, CDR2 YFSETQ. This chain's CDR3 is CASSPRPGRGDRNPEAFF. The CDR3 DNA sequence: TGCGCCAGCAGCCCCCGACCGGGACGAGGGGACAGGAACCCTGAAGCTTTCTTT. The variable domain in full, completed from reference TRBV5-1 and TRBJ1-1, reads KAGVTQTPRYLIKTRGQQVTLSCSPISGHRSVSWYQQTPGQGLQFLFEYFSETQRNKGNFPGRFSGRQFSNSRSEMNVSTLELGDSALYLCASSPRPGRGDRNPEAFFGQGTRLTVV.

This chain connects TRBV4-3 to TRBJ1-2; no clear D gene. Per germline, CDR1 LGHNA and CDR2 YSLEER. V lost 1 base, J lost 0 bases, and 9 bases lay in between. The CDR3 sequence is 15 residues long. Here the CDR3 reads CASSQATGSNYGYTF. Written as DNA, the CDR3 is TGCGCCAGCAGCCAAGCAACGGGGTCTAACTATGGCTACACCTTC.

This chain joins TRBV6-5 and TRBJ2-1; D ambiguous. Trimming left V 0 bases short and J 4 bases short, with 10 bases between. CDR1 is MNHEY and CDR2 is SVGAGI in the germline V gene. The CDR3 loop spans 15 amino acids. CDR3 loop: CASSYSRAGYNEQFF. Written as DNA, the CDR3 is TGTGCCAGCAGTTACTCTAGGGCCGGATACAATGAGCAGTTCTTC.

The rearrangement uses TRBV7-9 and TRBJ2-7; D is uncertain. The CDR3 loop spans 12 amino acids. V gave up 1 base and J gave up 5 bases, with 6 bases separating them. The germline V gene has CDR1 SEHNR and CDR2 FQNEAQ (reference sequence). DNA of the CDR3: TGTGCCAGCAGCTTAGTTACCGACGAGCAGTACTTC. Protein product: CASSLVTDEQYF.

This clone came up once. The chain has TRBV13 and TRBJ1-2, with D perhaps TRBD1 (5 bases). Trimming left V 5 bases short and J 0 bases short, with 19 bases between. Germline CDR1 and CDR2: PRHDT and FYEKMQ (reference sequence). There are 17 residues in the CDR3. The CDR3 is CASSPSDPRAANYGYTF. For the CDR3, the DNA is TGTGCCAGCAGCCCCAGCGACCCCAGGGCGGCTAACTATGGCTACACCTTC.

The chain joins TRBV5-1 to TRBJ1-2, with 11 bases fitting TRBD1. Germline V gene lookup returns CDR1 SGHRS and CDR2 YFSETQ. The CDR3 runs to 15 residues. The V segment lost 4 bases and the J segment 0 bases; nucleotides outside the gene matches: 2. CDR3 region: CASSPGQGANYGYTF. CDR3 sequence (DNA): TGCGCCAGCAGCCCGGGACAGGGGGCTAACTATGGCTACACCTTC.

V gene TRBV4-3 combines with J gene TRBJ2-3; the D is unclear. The germline CDR1 and CDR2 sequences are LGHNA and YSLEER. The length of the CDR3 is 13 residues. Trimming left V 0 bases short and J 5 bases short, with 6 bases between. CDR3 residues: CASSQDSEDTQYF. DNA of the CDR3: TGCGCCAGCAGCCAAGATTCTGAAGATACGCAGTATTTT.

This clone was seen more than once but under ten times. This chain connects TRBV6-5 to TRBJ2-1, with a possible D match to TRBD2 (7 bases). The V gene's germline CDR1 is MNHEY and CDR2 SVGAGI. Between the trimmed V and J ends, which lost 5 bases and 4 bases, there was a span of 15 bases. This CDR3 has 15 residues. The CDR3 sequence is CASSPGGGGYNEQFF. CDR3 in DNA: TGTGCCAGCAGTCCCGGGGGCGGGGGTTACAATGAGCAGTTCTTC.

This clone was detected a few times. The V gene is TRBV2, the J gene TRBJ1-2, with D perhaps matching TRBD1 (6 bases). There are 12 residues in the CDR3. The V gene lost 10 bases and the J gene lost 0 bases, with 9 bases spanning the gap. In germline, CDR1 is SNHLY, CDR2 FYNNEI. The CDR3 DNA sequence: TGTGCCATCCAGGGGTCTAACTATGGCTACACCTTC. Encoded protein: CAIQGSNYGYTF.

CDR3 in amino acids: CASSTPDRSPLHF. The CDR3 bases are TGTGCCAGCAGCACCCCGGACAGATCACCCCTCCACTTT. The rearrangement links TRBV5-6 to TRBJ1-6; perhaps TRBD1 as D (6 bases). The CDR3 totals 13 residues. Germline V gene lookup returns CDR1 SGHDT and CDR2 YYEEEE. With 4 bases removed from V and 10 bases from J, the gap between germline ends came to 12 bases.